This is a list of T cell receptor beta chains from one sample in a study of OX40 agonist ivuxolimab in advanced cancers. Clones were read by immunoSEQ multiplex PCR, and TCRdb kept only the in-frame ones, dropping some. The data show about 80,000 clones, roughly 84% seen once. The source material was CD4+ or CD8+ T cells sorted from blood, sampled in a trial of the OX40 agonist ivuxolimab. These receptors were obtained from an adult with an advanced solid tumor such as melanoma, head and neck, liver or kidney cancer. Both conserved end residues are part of each CDR3. The D gene is left open where the match is weak. The listing skips clone size in some rows; elsewhere it reads once, few, many or a size class.

J	size	V	D	DNA	CDR3
TRBJ1-1	.	TRBV6-5	.	TGTGCCAGCAGAGACAGCGGATTGAACACTGAAGCTTTCTTT	CASRDSGLNTEAFF
TRBJ1-3	.	TRBV18	.	TGTGCCAGCTCACCACAGGGGACTGGAAACACCATATATTTT	CASSPQGTGNTIYF
TRBJ2-2	.	TRBV7-3	.	TGTGCCAGCAGCCACGCGGGTGTGGGGGAGCTGTTTTTT	CASSHAGVGELFF
TRBJ2-5	.	TRBV28	.	TGTGCCAGCAGTTTTCGGCAAGAGACCCAGTACTTC	CASSFRQETQYF
TRBJ1-2	few	TRBV2	.	TGTGCCAGCAGGACTACCGGGACACAATATGGCTACACCTTC	CASRTTGTQYGYTF
TRBJ1-2	.	TRBV6-1	.	TGTGCCAGCAGTGCAGGATCCCTTGGCTATGGCTACACCTTC	CASSAGSLGYGYTF
TRBJ2-1	.	TRBV7-9	TRBD2	TGTGCCAGCAGCTTAGCCCCGATGGGACTAGCGGCCTACAATGAGCAGTTCTTC	CASSLAPMGLAAYNEQFF
TRBJ2-7	once	TRBV5-6	.	TGTGCCAGCAGCTTAGGGACGAGAGAGTACTTC	CASSLGTREYF
TRBJ2-1	.	TRBV27	TRBD2	TGTGCCAGCAGTTCTAGGACTAGCGGCGGTGAGCAGTTCTTC	CASSSRTSGGEQFF
TRBJ2-5	.	TRBV18	.	TGTGCCAGCTCACTGATAGGGGAAGAGACCCAGTACTTC	CASSLIGEETQYF
TRBJ2-2	.	TRBV4-1	.	TGCGCCAGCAGCCAAGTAGGGGTAGGGAACACCGGGGAGCTGTTTTTT	CASSQVGVGNTGELFF
TRBJ1-1	.	TRBV30	TRBD1	TGTGCCTCGTATCGACGTACGACAGGGGAAGCTTTCTTT	CASYRRTTGEAFF
TRBJ1-4	.	TRBV28	.	TGTGCCAGCAATCAACAGGGAAATGGTCAAAAACTGTTTTTT	CASNQQGNGQKLFF
TRBJ1-5	.	TRBV28	TRBD1	TGTGCCAGCACCTCAGACAGGGGATATAATCAGCCCCAGCATTTT	CASTSDRGYNQPQHF
TRBJ2-6	.	TRBV9	.	TGTGCCAGCAGCTTTAGCGGAGTCTCTGGGGCCAACGTCCTGACTTTC	CASSFSGVSGANVLTF
TRBJ2-5	.	TRBV19	TRBD1	TGTGCCAGTAGTAGACAGGGGCAAGAGACCCAGTACTTC	CASSRQGQETQYF
TRBJ1-1	.	TRBV7-2	.	TGTGCCAGCAGTTATAGGAGGGTGAACACTGAAGCTTTCTTT	CASSYRRVNTEAFF
TRBJ1-2	.	TRBV5-6	.	TGTGCCAGCAGCTTGTGGGACGTAAGGACGTTAGGCTACACCTTC	CASSLWDVRTLGYTF
TRBJ2-3	.	TRBV11-3	TRBD2	TGTGCCAGCAGCTTAGGGGCGCCGGGGCTAGCGGGACTAGATACGCAGTATTTT	CASSLGAPGLAGLDTQYF
TRBJ1-3	once	TRBV19	.	TGTGCCAGTAGTCCCGACAGACTTAACACCATATATTTT	CASSPDRLNTIYF
TRBJ1-6	few	TRBV11-1	.	TGTGCCAGCAGCTTAGGGTCGCGCTCACCCCTCCACTTT	CASSLGSRSPLHF
TRBJ1-1	.	TRBV18	.	TGTGCCAGCTCACCAGTTAGCGGAGGGGGAACTGAAGCTTTCTTT	CASSPVSGGGTEAFF
TRBJ1-5	.	TRBV5-6	.	TGTGCCAGCAGCTTGGGGCACACTCAGCCCCAGCATTTT	CASSLGHTQPQHF
TRBJ2-3	.	TRBV25-1	.	TGTGCCACCAACCCCCCCTCCAAGGATACGCAGTATTTT	CATNPPSKDTQYF
TRBJ1-1	.	TRBV7-2	.	TGTGCCAGCAGCTTAGTAGGTGTGAACACTGAAGCTTTCTTT	CASSLVGVNTEAFF
TRBJ1-2	once	TRBV29-1	.	TGCAGCGTTGACCAGGGCCCGACTAACTATGGCTACACCTTC	CSVDQGPTNYGYTF